What follows are 17 T cell receptor beta chains derived from one specimen sequenced in a study of blood T cell repertoires in COVID-19. Only in-frame clones appear in the TCRdb table, and some are missing; sequencing was by immunoSEQ multiplex PCR. The sample holds 250,000 to 350,000 clones, roughly 90% seen once. What was sequenced was peripheral blood. These receptors all come from a woman aged 70-85 years with COVID-19, enrolled during active disease.

This rearrangement joins TRBV5-8 to TRBJ2-3, with D maybe TRBD1 (6 bases). The CDR3 sequence is 16 residues long. The V gene's germline CDR1 is SGHTS and CDR2 YDEGEE. V was shortened by 4 bases and J by 3 bases, with 18 bases between the two germline ends. The CDR3 DNA reads TGTGCCAGCAGCCGCCTCCTACAGGGTGAAACAGATACGCAGTATTTT. This gives the protein CASSRLLQGETDTQYF.

Worth noting for this clone: The sample carries other DNA sequences with the same CDR3. This chain uses TRBV5-1 with TRBJ2-5; D unclear. The CDR3 covers 13 residues. V lost 2 bases to trimming and J lost 3 bases, with 8 bases between them. Germline loops: CDR1 SGHRS, CDR2 YFSETQ. As DNA, the CDR3 is TGCGCCAGCAGCTTTTCAGGCGAAGAGACCCAGTACTTC. It codes for CASSFSGEETQYF.

V and J are TRBV7-9 and TRBJ1-2; the match to TRBD1 covers 8 bases. Germline CDR1 reads SEHNR; CDR2 reads FQNEAQ (reference sequence). This CDR3 has 15 residues. Unmatched junction bases numbered 8, after V lost 1 base and J lost 7 bases. CDR3 residues: CASSLVRTGMGGYTF. DNA of the CDR3: TGTGCCAGCAGCTTAGTTCGGACAGGGATGGGTGGCTACACCTTC.

The chain links TRBV2 to TRBJ2-7; 9 bases match TRBD2. Germline V gene data show CDR1 as SNHLY and CDR2 as FYNNEI. This CDR3 contains 14 residues. Germline trimming cut 7 bases from V and 4 bases from J; bases unmatched to any gene: 8. CDR3 DNA: TGTGCCAGCACCTGGCGGGGGGGCGAGTACGAGCAGTACTTC. It specifies CASTWRGGEYEQYF.

In nucleotides, the CDR3 is TGCGCCAGCAGCCATGACCAGGGGTCTGGAAACACCATATATTTT. As protein: CASSHDQGSGNTIYF. The rearrangement joins TRBV5-1 to TRBJ1-3; D is perhaps TRBD1 (6 bases). The CDR3 totals 15 residues. V lost 4 bases and J lost 1, with 12 bases in between. Germline assignment: CDR1 SGHRS and CDR2 YFSETQ.

V and J are TRBV19 and TRBJ1-2; D is ambiguous. Germline V lookup: CDR1 LNHDA, CDR2 SQIVND (reference sequence). This CDR3 spans 15 amino acids. Trimming left V 8 bases short and J 0 bases short, with 16 bases between. The CDR3 DNA sequence: TGTGCCAGTGCCCCACAGACGGCTGCTAACTATGGCTACACCTTC. Its translation is CASAPQTAANYGYTF.

The rearrangement links TRBV21-1 to TRBJ1-2; the table gives TRBD1 as D, unverified against the DNA. TRBV21-1 counts as a pseudogene. The CDR3 contains 19 residues. CDR3 DNA: TGTGCCAGCAGCAAAGCGCGGCTGTCAGGGACAGGGGCTAACTATGGCTACACCTTC. The encoded protein is CASSKARLSGTGANYGYTF.

V is TRBV12-3 or TRBV12-4 and J is TRBJ1-2; the match to TRBD1 covers 7 bases. There are 13 residues in the CDR3. Trimming took 4 bases from V and 4 from J; bases not matched to a gene: 3. The CDR3 loop reads CASSYNRGYGYTF. For the CDR3, the DNA is TGTGCCAGCAGTTACAACAGGGGCTATGGCTACACCTTC.

This rearrangement joins TRBV5-6 to TRBJ2-3; 11 bases agree with TRBD2. This CDR3 is built from 16 residues. CDR1 SGHDT and CDR2 YYEEEE come from the germline V gene. V lost 4 bases, J lost 2 bases, and 6 bases stayed unmatched. CDR3 sequence: CASSVISGGATDTQYF. The CDR3 nucleotides are TGTGCCAGCAGCGTAATTAGCGGGGGGGCCACAGATACGCAGTATTTT.

The chain uses TRBV6-5 and TRBJ1-1; 11 bases match TRBD1. This CDR3 has 15 residues. The junction had 9 bases not matched to a gene; V was cut back by 4 bases and J by 8 bases. Per the germline V gene, CDR1 is MNHEY and CDR2 is SVGAGI. For the CDR3, the DNA is TGTGCCAGCAGTTCCTCCGGACAGGGGGCGAGGGAAGCTTTCTTT. It translates to CASSSSGQGAREAFF.

This rearrangement joins TRBV28 to TRBJ1-5; possibly TRBD1 for D (5 bases). The CDR3 extends over 16 amino acids. Germline loops: CDR1 MDHEN, CDR2 SYDVKM. V was trimmed by 0 bases and J by 0 bases, leaving 9 bases between them. CDR3 DNA: TGTGCCAGCAGTTTATGGGGAGGGGATAGCAATCAGCCCCAGCATTTT. The encoded protein is CASSLWGGDSNQPQHF.

The chain recombines TRBV20-1 with TRBJ2-5; 8 bases fit TRBD2. J was trimmed by 3 bases and V by 3 bases; bases with no gene match: 0. Germline CDR1 and CDR2: DFQATT and SNEGSKA (reference sequence). This CDR3 is 12 amino acids long. CDR3 in DNA: TGCAGTGCTAGTAGCGGGGAAGAGACCCAGTACTTC. Translated: CSASSGEETQYF.

The CDR3 sequence: CAWSVSRNTEAFF. The CDR3 coding sequence is TGTGCCTGGAGTGTATCCAGGAACACTGAAGCTTTCTTT. The chain combines TRBV30 with TRBJ1-1; D gene unclear. This CDR3 has 13 residues. V was pared by 0 bases and J by 1 base, with 6 bases between. CDR1 GTSNPN and CDR2 SVGIG come from the germline V gene (reference sequence).

The V call is TRBV3-1 (or the pseudogene TRBV3-2), the J call TRBJ1-3, with 9 bases identical to TRBD1. This CDR3 is 16 amino acids long. The germline V gene has CDR1 LGHDT and CDR2 YNNKEL (reference sequence). The trim removed 4 bases at V and 2 bases at J, leaving 6 bases unmatched. The CDR3 DNA reads as TGTGCCAGCAGCCGGGGGACAGGGACTACTGGAAACACCATATATTTT. Its translation is CASSRGTGTTGNTIYF.

V usage is TRBV15 and J usage is TRBJ1-6; D is perhaps TRBD1 (5 bases). Germline CDR1 is LNHNV and CDR2 is YYDKDF (reference sequence). V lost 5 bases and J 4 bases, leaving 12 bases between the germline ends. The CDR3 has 15 residues. CDR3 amino acids: CATSGKTAYNSPLHF. The CDR3 DNA is TGTGCCACCAGCGGCAAGACAGCATATAATTCACCCCTCCACTTT. Based on the CDR3 plus reference TRBV15 and TRBJ1-6, the full variable domain is DAMVIQNPRYQVTQFGKPVTLSCSQTLNHNVMYWYQQKSSQAPKLLFHYYDKDFNNEADTPDNFQSRRPNTSFCFLDIRSPGLGDTAMYLCATSGKTAYNSPLHFGNGTRLTVT.

V is TRBV2 and J is TRBJ2-2, with D possibly matching TRBD2 (5 bases). The CDR3 is 14 residues long. Trimming removed 2 bases at V and 2 bases at J, with 6 bases between. Germline loops: CDR1 SNHLY, CDR2 FYNNEI. As DNA, the CDR3 is TGTGCCAGCAGTGAAACTAGAAACACCGGGGAGCTGTTTTTT. It specifies CASSETRNTGELFF.

The chain has TRBV10-3 and TRBJ2-1, with D perhaps matching TRBD2 (6 bases). This CDR3 is 14 amino acids long. Germline CDR1 reads ENHRY; CDR2 reads SYGVKD. The germline V and J ends were trimmed by 6 bases and 9 bases, with 18 bases remaining between them. The DNA of the CDR3 is TGTGCCATCAGGAGACTTGGGGGGAATGGTGAGCAGTTCTTC. This sequence encodes CAIRRLGGNGEQFF.